This entry features one TCR beta chain sequence. The sample comes from a study of blood T cell repertoires in COVID-19. The wider study: In each case, the material was cDNA or gDNA derived from T cells, B-cell-depleted T cells, or PBMCs.

Seattle patients were enrolled during active infection and followed longitudinally. Looked up from germline, CDR1 is LNHDA and CDR2 is SQIVND (reference sequence). The germline V and J ends were trimmed by 1 base and 0 bases, with 8 bases remaining between them. The CDR3 loop spans 15 amino acids. Methods used by the authors: Reference gene primer amplification in the assay estimated nucleated cell counts. Method: immunoSEQ multiplex PCR; TCRdb's copy keeps in-frame clones and lacks some. For V, J and clone size, that table is used; D and trimming come from the DNA. This repertoire shows hundreds of thousands of clones, approximately 88% found once; its top ten account for 9.5% to 13%.

Sequenced: peripheral blood. This clonotype was sampled from a woman in her seventies with COVID-19, enrolled during active disease. The chain links TRBV19 to TRBJ2-3; D is uncertain. In DNA, the CDR3 is TGTGCCAGTAGTATAGTAGGCGGAAGCACAGATACGCAGTATTTT. It yields the protein CASSIVGGSTDTQYF.